This T cell receptor (beta chain) was identified during a study of graft-versus-host responses after intestinal transplantation. Study-level background: Each of the recipients got a multivisceral, liver-intestinal, or isolated intestinal transplant. Every recipient had anti-thymocyte globulin induction and 2 to 3 years of tacrolimus plus steroids. Study-level results: High graft-versus-host to host-versus-graft T cell clonal ratios marked allografts of patients with graft-donor macrochimerism. Peak circulating GvH clone levels were associated with early post-transplant HvG declines.

As to this clone: Its antigen is unidentified.

The protocol was immunoSEQ multiplex PCR, while the TCRdb copy is restricted to in-frame clones and leaves out a portion. This sample has some 90,000 clones; 85% to 90% occur once, and the top ten carry around 0.1%. This specimen was unstimulated CD4+ T cells sorted from spleen or lymph node cells, taken before intestinal transplant. The receptor comes from a human donor who received an intestinal transplant.

CDR3 loop: CASSQDGDSYSLNGYTF. CDR3 sequence (DNA): TGTGCCAGCAGCCAAGATGGGGACAGCTATTCCCTTAATGGCTACACCTTC. V is TRBV14 and J is TRBJ1-2; 7 bases line up with TRBD1. This CDR3 is 17 amino acids long. With 0 bases clipped from V and 6 bases from J, the junction kept 13 bases outside the gene matches. Germline V lookup: CDR1 SGHDN, CDR2 FVKESK.